This T cell receptor beta chain was found in a study of identical twins. Study-level findings and limits: Cord blood beta clonotypes that were abundant carried fewer insertions, and memory repertoires showed no such trend. Compared with models, monozygotic twins showed more out-of-frame TCR alpha sharing.

Concerning this clonotype itself: What it binds is not known.

From germline, CDR1 is LGHNA and CDR2 YSLEER. The CDR3 is 15 amino acids. The V segment lost 4 bases and the J segment 3 bases; nucleotides outside the gene matches: 4. TCRdb reprocessed the 5' RACE reads with MiXCR, giving one entry per CDR3 protein. This table has 200,000 to 250,000 distinct CDR3 sequences, 7.5% appearing once. These data were also filed under a second study, of yellow fever vaccine responses in identical twins.

Sequencing was done on a sample of memory (CD45RO+) T cells sorted from blood. This TCR was sampled from a woman in her late teens or twenties in good health. The chain joins TRBV4-3 to TRBJ2-1, with 9 bases fitting TRBD2. CDR3 in amino acids: CASSPGLAYYNEQFF. In nucleotides, the CDR3 is TGCGCCAGCAGCCCGGGACTAGCCTACTACAATGAGCAGTTCTTC.